The 22 T cell receptor beta chains given below trace back to one sample, sequenced in a study of shared clonotypes between healthy human individuals. The naive CD8 fraction comprised CD45RO-negative cells positively selected for CCR7 and excluded terminally differentiated effector memory CD45RA+ cells. Libraries were prepared by immunoSEQ multiplex PCR; TCRdb keeps only in-frame clonotypes and omits some of them. This sample has roughly 770,000 clones, with approximately 96% found just once. The sequencing input was naive CD8+ T cells sorted from blood. Every receptor here comes from a man aged 30-40 years in good health.

The rearrangement links TRBV28 to TRBJ2-5; D not certain. The CDR3 consists of 15 residues. Trimming removed 1 base from V and 2 bases from J, with 11 bases in between. The germline CDR1 and CDR2 sequences are MDHEN and SYDVKM. The chain's CDR3 is CASSLLTFGQETQYF. In DNA form, the CDR3 reads TGTGCCAGCAGTTTATTAACATTCGGGCAAGAGACCCAGTACTTC.

The gene calls are TRBV6-5 and TRBJ1-1; D not resolved. Trimming left V 7 bases short and J 4 bases short, with 16 bases between. CDR1 is MNHEY, CDR2 SVGAGI, per germline. This CDR3 contains 14 residues. CDR3 in DNA: TGTGCCAGCACCTCCGGAGTGGGAGGCACTGAAGCTTTCTTT. Translating it yields CASTSGVGGTEAFF.

The rearrangement uses TRBV6-5 and TRBJ2-3, with TRBD2 matching 10 bases. Germline V lookup: CDR1 MNHEY, CDR2 SVGAGI. J lost 1 base, V lost 6 bases, and 4 bases had no gene match. The CDR3 is 15 residues long. The CDR3 reads CASRTTSGGTDTQYF. CDR3 coding DNA: TGTGCCAGCAGGACAACTAGCGGGGGCACAGATACGCAGTATTTT.

This clone has just one count. The rearrangement uses TRBV9 and TRBJ2-1; TRBD2 is a possible D gene (6 bases). Germline values: CDR1 SGDLS, CDR2 YYNGEE. V shed 3 bases and J shed 0 bases, with 13 bases lying between them. The CDR3 sequence is 16 residues long. The CDR3 DNA is TGTGCCAGCAGCGGGACTATCGGCGGCTCCTACAATGAGCAGTTCTTC. It translates to CASSGTIGGSYNEQFF.

The chain employs TRBV21-1 and TRBJ2-7; the D segment call TRBD1 is taken from the table without a DNA check. TRBV21-1 is assigned pseudogene status. CDR3 length: 15 amino acids. The CDR3 DNA reads as TGTGCCAGCACTACTTCCAGGACAGTGCCCTACGAGCAGTACTTC. Amino acids: CASTTSRTVPYEQYF.

V is TRBV28 and J is TRBJ2-7; the D gene is possibly TRBD1 (8 bases). Trimming shortened V by 6 bases and J by 3 bases, and 18 bases separated the two germline ends. The germline gives CDR1 MDHEN, CDR2 SYDVKM. CDR3 length equals 15 residues. The chain's CDR3 is CASRAGQARDYEQYF. CDR3 coding DNA: TGTGCCAGCAGAGCGGGACAGGCGAGGGACTACGAGCAGTACTTC.

The chain has TRBV10-3 and TRBJ2-1; TRBD2 aligns across 13 bases. Germline CDR1 is ENHRY and CDR2 is SYGVKD. With V trimmed by 1 base and J by 8 bases, 11 bases remained unmatched. This CDR3 comprises 18 residues. This chain's CDR3 is CAISELGIGLAGDDEQFF. The CDR3, as DNA: TGTGCCATCAGTGAGTTGGGAATAGGACTAGCGGGAGACGATGAGCAGTTCTTC.

The genes are TRBV27 and TRBJ1-2; TRBD1 matches at 8 bases. V shed 6 bases, J shed 4 bases, and the junction held 4 bases outside the gene matches. The CDR3 is made up of 13 amino acids. Germline V gene lookup returns CDR1 MNHEY and CDR2 SMNVEV (reference sequence). The chain's CDR3 is CASSPGQAYGYTF. The CDR3 DNA reads as TGTGCCAGCAGCCCGGGACAGGCCTATGGCTACACCTTC.

The chain uses TRBV11-2 and TRBJ2-3, with 12 bases matching TRBD2. Germline values: CDR1 SGHAT, CDR2 FQNNGV. The CDR3 covers 15 residues. Losses at the gene ends were 5 bases for V and 8 bases for J; bases not matched to a gene: 8. CDR3 amino acids: CASSPRLAGDSTQYF. The CDR3 DNA follows: TGTGCCAGCAGCCCTCGACTAGCGGGAGACAGTACGCAGTATTTT.

V gene TRBV5-1 combines with J gene TRBJ2-1; D gene unclear. The CDR3 is 16 amino acids. Between the trimmed V and J ends, which lost 0 bases and 0 bases, there was a span of 10 bases. Germline CDR1 and CDR2: SGHRS and YFSETQ. CDR3 in amino acids: CASSLASQVSYNEQFF. CDR3 coding DNA: TGCGCCAGCAGCTTGGCCTCTCAGGTCTCCTACAATGAGCAGTTCTTC.

The chain combines TRBV6-5 with TRBJ1-2; tentative D call: TRBD1 (6 bases). V lost 0 bases, J lost 6 bases, and 17 bases lay in between. The CDR3 consists of 16 residues. Germline-derived CDR1 and CDR2 are MNHEY and SVGAGI. CDR3 loop: CASSYSKQGRRDGYTF. The CDR3 nucleotides read TGTGCCAGCAGTTACTCGAAACAGGGTCGTAGAGATGGCTACACCTTC.

This chain uses TRBV9 with TRBJ2-1; 9 nucleotides agree with TRBD2. J gave up 1 base and V 3 bases, and 8 bases lay outside the gene matches. The CDR3 is 17 residues long. Germline-derived CDR1 and CDR2 are SGDLS and YYNGEE. The CDR3: CASSAGTSLSSYNEQFF. The CDR3 bases are TGTGCCAGCAGCGCCGGGACTAGCCTATCGTCCTACAATGAGCAGTTCTTC.

The J gene is TRBJ2-7, the V gene TRBV4-1; no clear D. Germline loops: CDR1 MGHRA, CDR2 YSYEKL. The CDR3 is 17 amino acids. Trimming removed 0 bases from V and 7 bases from J, with 22 bases in between. CDR3 loop: CASSQDNLAFTPVEQYF. DNA of the CDR3: TGCGCCAGCAGCCAAGATAACCTGGCATTTACGCCCGTGGAGCAGTACTTC.

The genes are TRBV29-1 and TRBJ2-7; 11 nucleotides match TRBD1. Germline lookup yields CDR1 SQVTM and CDR2 ANQGSEA. The CDR3 has 15 amino acids. The trim removed 3 bases at V and 3 bases at J, leaving 7 bases unmatched. The CDR3 region is CSVELRTGGFYEQYF. CDR3 nucleotide sequence: TGCAGCGTTGAGTTAAGGACAGGGGGCTTCTACGAGCAGTACTTC.

The DNA for the CDR3 is TGTGCCAGTAGTGCCCATTTTACTGAGCAGTTCTTC. Its protein product is CASSAHFTEQFF. This rearrangement joins TRBV19 to TRBJ2-1, with no clear D. V dropped 5 bases and J dropped 9 bases, with 11 bases sitting between them. The germline gives CDR1 LNHDA, CDR2 SQIVND (reference sequence). There are 12 residues in the CDR3.

This chain links TRBV5-6 with TRBJ2-7, with 10 positions matching TRBD1. The CDR3 contains 15 residues. V gave up 3 bases and J gave up 2 bases; unmatched junction bases: 5. The V gene's germline CDR1 is SGHDT and CDR2 YYEEEE. CDR3 in amino acids: CASSSPGQGTYEQYF. The CDR3 nucleotides read TGTGCCAGCAGCTCACCGGGACAGGGGACCTACGAGCAGTACTTC.

The V gene is TRBV7-9, the J gene TRBJ2-7; 12 nucleotides match TRBD2. J was trimmed by 7 bases and V by 5 bases; bases with no gene match: 9. Germline V gene lookup returns CDR1 SEHNR and CDR2 FQNEAQ (reference sequence). This CDR3 comprises 15 residues. As DNA, the CDR3 is TGTGCCAGCAGCCCTTCCCTAGCGGGAGGGCAGGAGCAGTACTTC. Its translation is CASSPSLAGGQEQYF.

The chain links TRBV27 to TRBJ2-7; D is unresolved. Trimming took 8 bases from V and 0 from J, leaving 11 bases between them. Germline CDR1 and CDR2: MNHEY and SMNVEV (reference sequence). This CDR3 is built from 13 residues. CDR3 DNA: TGTGCCAGCGGTGGCGGAATCTCCTACGAGCAGTACTTC. Its protein product is CASGGGISYEQYF.

This clone appeared once. This CDR3 is also generated by other DNA sequences in the sample. The J gene is TRBJ2-1, the V gene TRBV27; D not resolved. From germline, CDR1 is MNHEY and CDR2 SMNVEV (reference sequence). Trimming pared 0 bases from V and 4 bases from J, leaving 4 bases between. This CDR3 comprises 13 residues. Here the CDR3 DNA reads TGTGCCAGCAGTTTATCCAGATACAATGAGCAGTTCTTC. Its protein is CASSLSRYNEQFF.

The rearrangement joins TRBV13 to TRBJ2-7; 7 bases are shared with TRBD2. CDR1 is PRHDT, CDR2 FYEKMQ, per germline (reference sequence). This CDR3 region has 16 residues. V was clipped by 1 base and J by 6 bases; unmatched bases: 12. The CDR3 DNA sequence: TGTGCCAGCAGCTTAGAGAGCCTAGCGGCCCGTTCCGAGCAGTACTTC. It encodes CASSLESLAARSEQYF.

The V and J genes are TRBV28 and TRBJ2-7; 10 bases match TRBD2. Losses at the gene ends were 5 bases for V and 2 bases for J; bases not matched to a gene: 9. CDR1 is MDHEN, CDR2 SYDVKM, per germline. This CDR3 has 16 residues. In DNA, the CDR3 is TGTGCCAGCAGTCCCCTCTTAACTAGCGGGGCCTACGAGCAGTACTTC. It translates to CASSPLLTSGAYEQYF.

This chain joins TRBV7-9 and TRBJ2-1; 11 bases are shared with TRBD1. This CDR3 contains 15 residues. The V gene end was trimmed by 4 bases and the J gene end by 9 bases; junction bases not matched to a gene: 8. Germline CDR1 SEHNR, CDR2 FQNEAQ (reference sequence). Written as DNA, the CDR3 is TGTGCCAGCAGCTACCGGGACAGGGGGTCCAGTGAGCAGTTCTTC. Protein product: CASSYRDRGSSEQFF.